This T cell receptor beta chain was recovered during a study of cytomegalovirus exposure and HLA in healthy donors. Study-level information: Within an early data release were about 85 million unique TCRs drawn from HLA-typed donors.

Trimming at V came to 5 bases and at J to 6 bases, leaving 4 bases not matched to a gene. CDR3 length equals 11 residues. Germline CDR1 GTSNPN, CDR2 SVGIG (reference sequence). PCR involved 60 Vbeta and 13 Jbeta primers. TCRdb's table, derived via immunoSEQ multiplex PCR, lists solely in-frame clones and lacks some. This sample's clone table lists roughly 64,000 clones. About this clone: What it binds is not known.

Whole-study results and caveats: Association with HLA alleles at 0.05 false discovery rate was found for around 17,000 TCR beta sequences in a later analysis. Several V segments, TRBV6-2 and TRBV6-3 among them, could not be told apart and were dropped.

The source material was PBMCs. The chain couples TRBV30 to TRBJ2-7; 7 bases fit TRBD2. This receptor was identified in a young woman in good health and CMV-seronegative. The CDR3 sequence is CAWSGGGEQYF. The CDR3, as DNA: TGTGCCTGGTCTGGGGGGGGCGAGCAGTACTTC.